This T cell receptor (beta chain) was sequenced in a study of T cell changes during pregnancy in multiple sclerosis. Measured with immunoSEQ multiplex PCR; TCRdb has only the in-frame clones, and not every one. The data show tens of thousands of clones, with approximately 91% seen just once and more than 2% held by the top ten. Trimming at V came to 2 bases and at J to 7 bases, leaving 2 bases not matched to a gene. Looked up from germline, CDR1 is MNHEY and CDR2 is SMNVEV (reference sequence). The CDR3 has 14 amino acids. Material: peripheral blood, obtained in the first trimester of pregnancy. The rearrangement joins TRBV27 to TRBJ1-6, with 7 bases fitting TRBD1. The receptor's source is a female donor with multiple sclerosis, enrolled in a pregnancy study. The CDR3 region has the DNA TGTGCCAGCAGTTTAAACAGGGGCAATTCACCCCTCCACTTT. Translation gives CASSLNRGNSPLHF.